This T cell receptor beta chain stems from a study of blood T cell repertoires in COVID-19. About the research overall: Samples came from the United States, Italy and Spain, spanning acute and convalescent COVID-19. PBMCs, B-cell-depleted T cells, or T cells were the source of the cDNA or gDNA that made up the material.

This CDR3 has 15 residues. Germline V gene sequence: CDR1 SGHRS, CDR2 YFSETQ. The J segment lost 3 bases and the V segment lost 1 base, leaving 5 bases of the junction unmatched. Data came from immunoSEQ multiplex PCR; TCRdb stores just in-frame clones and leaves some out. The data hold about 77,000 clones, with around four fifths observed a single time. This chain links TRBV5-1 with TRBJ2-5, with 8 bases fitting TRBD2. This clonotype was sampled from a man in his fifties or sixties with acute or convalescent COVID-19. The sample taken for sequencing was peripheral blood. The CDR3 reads CASSLPGSGKETQYF. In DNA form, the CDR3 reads TGCGCCAGCAGCTTGCCTGGTAGCGGGAAAGAGACCCAGTACTTC.